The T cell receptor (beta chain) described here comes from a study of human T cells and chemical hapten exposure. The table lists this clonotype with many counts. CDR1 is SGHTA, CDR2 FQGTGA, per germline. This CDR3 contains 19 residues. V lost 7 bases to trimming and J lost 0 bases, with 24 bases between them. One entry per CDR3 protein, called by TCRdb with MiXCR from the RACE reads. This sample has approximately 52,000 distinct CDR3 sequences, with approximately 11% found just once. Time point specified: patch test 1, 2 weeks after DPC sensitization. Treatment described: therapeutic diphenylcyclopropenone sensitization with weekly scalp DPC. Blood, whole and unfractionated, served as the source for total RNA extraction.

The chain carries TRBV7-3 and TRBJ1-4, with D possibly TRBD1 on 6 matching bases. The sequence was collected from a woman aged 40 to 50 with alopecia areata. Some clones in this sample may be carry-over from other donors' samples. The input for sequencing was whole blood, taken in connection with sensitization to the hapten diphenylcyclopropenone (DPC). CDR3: CASNPTSAGHLATNEKLFF. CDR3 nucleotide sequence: TGTGCCAGCAACCCCACCAGCGCGGGACACCTTGCAACTAATGAAAAACTGTTTTTT.